The clone carrying this T cell receptor beta chain was found many times. Its antigen is currently unknown. The authors ran a second PCR of 7 to 11 cycles using a sample-barcoded 5' primer and a J-beta primer mix. One entry per CDR3 protein, called by TCRdb with MiXCR from the 5' RACE reads. The data show around 1,700,000 distinct CDR3 sequences, roughly 27% seen once. This specimen belongs to a study of blood T cells in healthy people across ages. The study's findings and limits: There was no known CMV status for donors, so expanded clonotype changes were possibly confounded.

Healthy Russian Caucasian donors spanned ages about 6 to 95 years. Peripheral blood from each donor was collected in a volume of 8.5 to 10 milliliters. Per sample, at least 5 micrograms of total RNA were extracted. The CDR3 sequence is 13 residues long. Trimming stripped 6 bases from V and 1 base from J, with 7 bases between. The germline gives CDR1 MNHEY, CDR2 SVGAGI. Sequenced sample: blood. The genes are TRBV6-5 and TRBJ2-1; D is undetermined. The TCR sequence derives from a woman aged 25-40 years in good health. The CDR3 sequence: CASRTNSYNEQFF. The CDR3 DNA sequence: TGTGCCAGCAGGACAAATTCCTACAATGAGCAGTTCTTC.